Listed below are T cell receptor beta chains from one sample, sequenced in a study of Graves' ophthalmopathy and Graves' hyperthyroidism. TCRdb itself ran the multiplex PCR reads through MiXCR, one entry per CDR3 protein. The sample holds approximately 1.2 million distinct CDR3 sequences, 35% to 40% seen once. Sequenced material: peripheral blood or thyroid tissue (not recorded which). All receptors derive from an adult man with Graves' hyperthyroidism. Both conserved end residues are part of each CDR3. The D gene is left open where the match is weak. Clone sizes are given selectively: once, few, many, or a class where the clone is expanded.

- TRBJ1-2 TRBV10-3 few CAISNHRIYGYTF TGTGCCATCAGTAACCACAGAATCTATGGCTACACCTTC
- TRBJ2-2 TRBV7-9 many CASSLWAANTGELFF TGTGCCAGCAGCTTATGGGCCGCGAACACCGGGGAGCTGTTTTTT
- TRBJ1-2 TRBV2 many CASRGRENYGYTF TGTGCCAGCAGGGGGAGGGAGAACTATGGCTACACCTTC
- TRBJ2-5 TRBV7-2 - CASSLELGGQQETQYF TGTGCCAGCAGCTTAGAACTAGGAGGCCAACAAGAGACCCAGTACTTC
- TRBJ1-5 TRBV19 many CASSILGSNQPQHF TGTGCCAGTAGTATTTTGGGTAGCAATCAGCCCCAGCATTTT
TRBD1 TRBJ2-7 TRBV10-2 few CASSESGTGQYF TGCGCCAGCAGTGAGTCAGGGACAGGGCAGTACTTC
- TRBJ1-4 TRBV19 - CASSRKRLTNEKLFF TGTGCCAGTAGCCGAAAAAGGCTAACTAATGAAAAACTGTTTTTT
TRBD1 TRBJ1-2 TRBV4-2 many CASSLRDRLSANYGYTF TGTGCCAGCAGCCTTAGGGACAGGCTATCAGCTAACTATGGCTACACCTTC
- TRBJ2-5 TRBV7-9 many CASSGRNQGRVETQYF TGTGCCAGCAGCGGAAGGAACCAGGGGAGGGTAGAGACCCAGTACTTC
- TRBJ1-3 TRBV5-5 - CASSSREGKVYGNTIYF TGTGCCAGCAGCTCGAGGGAAGGGAAGGTTTACGGAAACACCATATATTTT
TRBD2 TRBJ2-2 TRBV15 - CATSSSVAGGTGELFF TGTGCCACCAGCAGCTCGGTAGCGGGAGGCACCGGGGAGCTGTTTTTT
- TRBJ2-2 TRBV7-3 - CASSRDYGELFF TGTGCCAGCAGCCGAGATTACGGGGAGCTGTTTTTT
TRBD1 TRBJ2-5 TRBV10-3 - CAIRDGQGERETQYF TGTGCCATCAGAGACGGACAGGGAGAGCGGGAGACCCAGTACTTC
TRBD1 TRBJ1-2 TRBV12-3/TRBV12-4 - CAISRGQGNYGYTF TGTGCCATCTCGAGGGGACAGGGGAACTATGGCTACACCTTC
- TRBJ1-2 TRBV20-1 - CSALGVGGDYGYTF TGCAGTGCGCTAGGAGTGGGGGGGGACTATGGCTACACCTTC